The rows below give T cell receptor beta chains drawn from one sample of a study of blood T cell repertoires in COVID-19. The data were produced by immunoSEQ multiplex PCR, yet TCRdb's version contains in-frame clones alone and is incomplete. Of about 140,000 clones detected, under 85% appear once; the ten largest clones hold approximately 1.6%. Sequenced input: PBMCs or T cells enriched from blood (not recorded which). The receptor source for this set is a woman under 30 who had been exposed to COVID-19. CDR3s include the opening cysteine and the closing phenylalanine or tryptophan. The order of the fields is clone size, D gene, J gene, V gene, CDR3 protein, CDR3 DNA. The D gene is left open where the match is weak. Clone sizes are given selectively: once, few, many, or a class where the clone is expanded.

>-|TRBD2|TRBJ2-3|TRBV29-1
CSVSGLAGAGDTQYF
TGCAGCGTCAGCGGACTAGCGGGAGCTGGAGATACGCAGTATTTT
>few|TRBD1|TRBJ1-5|TRBV19
CASSIGDRVKSQPQHF
TGTGCCAGTAGTATAGGGGACAGGGTTAAATCTCAGCCCCAGCATTTT
>-|TRBD1|TRBJ2-1|TRBV27
CASRTQGHEQFF
TGTGCCAGCAGGACACAGGGGCATGAGCAGTTCTTC
>once|TRBD1|TRBJ1-2|TRBV27
CASSSWDSMISYTF
TGTGCCAGCAGTTCATGGGACAGTATGATCAGCTACACCTTC
>-|-|TRBJ1-1|TRBV13
CASSSWEFEAFF
TGTGCCAGCAGCTCTTGGGAGTTTGAAGCTTTCTTT
>-|TRBD1|TRBJ2-7|TRBV25-1
CASSLPGTGGYEQYF
TGTGCCAGCAGCCTTCCCGGGACAGGGGGCTACGAGCAGTACTTC
>-|-|TRBJ2-5|TRBV7-6
CASSLGPRYQETQYF
TGTGCCAGCAGCTTAGGGCCGCGGTACCAAGAGACCCAGTACTTC
>-|TRBD1|TRBJ1-1|TRBV4-2
CASSRPGGWGDTEAFF
TGTGCCAGCAGCCGGCCAGGGGGTTGGGGCGACACTGAAGCTTTCTTT
>-|-|TRBJ2-5|TRBV7-9
CASSLAGGQETQYF
TGTGCCAGCAGCTTAGCGGGGGGCCAAGAGACCCAGTACTTC
>few|-|TRBJ2-2|TRBV5-4
CASSLVGNTGELFF
TGTGCCAGCAGCTTGGTCGGGAACACCGGGGAGCTGTTTTTT
>-|-|TRBJ2-1|TRBV27
CASSLSGPFYNEQFF
TGTGCCAGCAGTTTAAGCGGGCCTTTCTACAATGAGCAGTTCTTC